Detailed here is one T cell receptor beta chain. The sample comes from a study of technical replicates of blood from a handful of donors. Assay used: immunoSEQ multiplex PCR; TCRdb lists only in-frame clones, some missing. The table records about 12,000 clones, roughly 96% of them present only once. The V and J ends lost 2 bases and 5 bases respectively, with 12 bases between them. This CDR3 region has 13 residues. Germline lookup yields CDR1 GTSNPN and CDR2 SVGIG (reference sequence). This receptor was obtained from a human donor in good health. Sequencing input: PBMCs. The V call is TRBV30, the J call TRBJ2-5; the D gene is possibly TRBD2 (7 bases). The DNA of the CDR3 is TGTGCCTGGAGTAAGGGGAGGGGGGAGACCCAGTACTTC. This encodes CAWSKGRGETQYF.